The 18 T cell receptor beta chains below come from one sample, sequenced in a study of blood T cell repertoires in COVID-19. Profiled with immunoSEQ multiplex PCR; TCRdb holds only in-frame clones, not every one. The sample contains 260,000 or so clones, roughly 86% of which appear only once. The sample comprised PBMCs or T cells enriched from blood (not recorded which). All receptors derive from a woman under 40 with acute COVID-19.

Notes on this clone: The same CDR3 arises from other DNA sequences in this sample as well. The chain recombines TRBV12-3 or TRBV12-4 with TRBJ1-2; no reliable D call. V lost 3 bases and J 5 bases, leaving 7 bases between the germline ends. The CDR3 runs to 12 residues. The CDR3 region is CASSFGGYGYTF. CDR3 nucleotides: TGTGCCAGCAGTTTCGGAGGGTATGGCTACACCTTC.

This clone was observed a few times. The chain uses TRBV7-9 and TRBJ1-2; no clear D. The CDR3 runs 15 residues. Between the trimmed V and J ends, which lost 1 base and 14 bases, there was a span of 23 bases. Looked up from germline, CDR1 is SEHNR and CDR2 is FQNEAQ (reference sequence). The CDR3 nucleotides are TGTGCCAGCAGCTTAGGATTTCTGGCCTTGGCGGCTGGTACCTTC. Its translation is CASSLGFLALAAGTF.

This clone is a singleton in its sample. The gene calls are TRBV5-4 and TRBJ2-6; possible D gene TRBD1, 6 bases. This CDR3 has 16 amino acids. CDR1 SGHNT and CDR2 YYREEE come from the germline V gene (reference sequence). Trimming shortened V by 4 bases and J by 3 bases, and 14 bases separated the two germline ends. CDR3 loop: CASSLGGAGGANVLTF. Written as DNA, the CDR3 is TGTGCCAGCAGCCTTGGGGGCGCGGGTGGGGCCAACGTCCTGACTTTC.

V is TRBV2 and J is TRBJ2-7, with TRBD1 matching 9 bases. Germline assignment: CDR1 SNHLY and CDR2 FYNNEI. The CDR3 is 14 amino acids. J lost 2 bases, V lost 4 bases, and 3 bases had no gene match. This chain's CDR3 is CASSARDRAYEQYF. The CDR3 DNA is TGTGCCAGCAGTGCTCGGGACAGGGCCTACGAGCAGTACTTC.

This rearrangement joins TRBV5-5 to TRBJ1-2, with unresolved D. Trimming took off 2 bases at V and 5 bases at J, with 7 bases between the two ends. The germline CDR1 and CDR2 sequences are SGHKS and YYEKEE (reference sequence). This CDR3 is 12 amino acids long. CDR3 sequence: CASSLGGYGYTF. In DNA, the CDR3 is TGTGCCAGCAGCTTAGGCGGATATGGCTACACCTTC. Full variable domain (outside the CDR3, taken from reference TRBV5-5 and TRBJ1-2): DAGVTQSPTHLIKTRGQQVTLRCSPISGHKSVSWYQQVLGQGPQFIFQYYEKEERGRGNFPDRFSARQFPNYSSELNVNALLLGDSALYLCASSLGGYGYTFGSGTRLTVV.

The rearrangement links TRBV7-9 to TRBJ1-5, with 7 positions matching TRBD1. CDR1 SEHNR and CDR2 FQNEAQ come from the germline V gene (reference sequence). The CDR3 runs to 13 residues. The trim removed 5 bases at V and 5 bases at J, leaving 3 bases unmatched. In DNA form, the CDR3 reads TGTGCCAGCAGCGACAGGGTTTATCAGCCCCAGCATTTT. Its protein product is CASSDRVYQPQHF.

V is TRBV7-8 and J is TRBJ1-4; 7 positions agree with TRBD1. The CDR3 sequence is 14 residues long. V lost 6 bases and J lost 6; bases outside the gene matches: 7. CDR1 and CDR2 (germline): SGHVS, FQNEAQ. The CDR3 sequence is CASRTDRVDEKLFF. For the CDR3, the DNA is TGTGCCAGCAGAACAGACAGGGTTGATGAAAAACTGTTTTTT.

V gene TRBV10-3 combines with J gene TRBJ1-2; TRBD1 might be the D (6 bases). V was pared by 0 bases and J by 5 bases, with 10 bases between. This CDR3 has 14 residues. Germline V gene data show CDR1 as ENHRY and CDR2 as SYGVKD. In DNA, the CDR3 is TGTGCCATCAGTGAGTCCCAGGGGCCGTATGGCTACACCTTC. It codes for CAISESQGPYGYTF.

The V and J genes are TRBV11-3 and TRBJ1-3, with no clear D. Germline lookup yields CDR1 SGHNT and CDR2 YENEEA. CDR3 length equals 13 residues. Trimming took off 6 bases at V and 0 bases at J, with 6 bases between the two ends. CDR3 sequence: CASRESSGNTIYF. CDR3 in DNA: TGTGCCAGCAGGGAGAGCTCTGGAAACACCATATATTTT.

The table lists this clone with a few counts. J is TRBJ1-1 and V is TRBV5-6, with 7 bases fitting TRBD1. V lost 4 bases and J lost 6; bases outside the gene matches: 12. The CDR3 has 15 amino acids. Germline CDR1 and CDR2: SGHDT and YYEEEE. The CDR3 spells CASSPATQGLAEAFF. DNA of the CDR3: TGTGCCAGCAGCCCAGCAACACAGGGGCTCGCTGAAGCTTTCTTT.

The chain employs TRBV6-1 and TRBJ2-1, with TRBD1 as a possible D gene (7 bases). The CDR3 runs to 16 residues. V lost 4 bases to trimming and J lost 0 bases, with 13 bases between them. Germline lookup yields CDR1 MNHNS and CDR2 SASEGT. The CDR3 protein is CASSAPGGYSYNEQFF. CDR3 coding DNA: TGTGCCAGCAGTGCTCCAGGGGGGTACTCCTACAATGAGCAGTTCTTC.

V is TRBV7-6 and J is TRBJ2-4; D is uncertain. Trimming cost V 3 bases and J 3 bases, with 6 bases left between them. CDR1 and CDR2 (germline): SGHVS, FNYEAQ. The CDR3 loop spans 13 amino acids. CDR3 sequence reads: CASSLHSKNIQYF. The CDR3 DNA follows: TGTGCCAGCAGCTTGCACAGCAAAAACATTCAGTACTTC.

The chain couples TRBV6-5 to TRBJ1-1, with 8 bases matching TRBD1. V dropped 0 bases and J dropped 3; count of bases not matched to a gene: 3. Germline V lookup: CDR1 MNHEY, CDR2 SVGAGI. This CDR3 has 15 amino acids. DNA for the CDR3: TGTGCCAGCAGTTACTCCTACAGGGGGGACACTGAAGCTTTCTTT. Protein sequence: CASSYSYRGDTEAFF.

The chain recombines TRBV9 with TRBJ1-1; 7 nucleotides agree with TRBD1. This CDR3 region has 12 residues. Germline V gene lookup returns CDR1 SGDLS and CDR2 YYNGEE. V shed 3 bases and J 10 bases; nucleotides not matched to a gene: 6. In DNA form, the CDR3 reads TGTGCCAGCAGCGGACAGGGCGGCGGAGCTTTCTTT. It codes for CASSGQGGGAFF.

This chain connects TRBV9 to TRBJ1-4, with 9 bases fitting TRBD1. Trimming cost V 0 bases and J 10 bases; bases outside gene matches: 4. CDR1 and CDR2 from the germline V gene are SGDLS and YYNGEE. The CDR3 runs 14 residues. CDR3 in DNA: TGTGCCAGCAGCGTAGGACAGGGGGACGGAAAACTGTTTTTT. Protein: CASSVGQGDGKLFF.

V is TRBV30 and J is TRBJ1-2; TRBD1 matches at 7 bases. This CDR3 comprises 13 residues. Losses at the gene ends were 7 bases for V and 4 bases for J; bases not matched to a gene: 9. CDR1 and CDR2 (germline): GTSNPN, SVGIG (reference sequence). CDR3 region: CALKTGSFYGYTF. In DNA, the CDR3 is TGTGCCTTAAAGACAGGGTCCTTCTATGGCTACACCTTC.

The chain uses TRBV5-6 and TRBJ2-1, with 8 bases identical to TRBD2. The ends lost 0 bases at V and 0 bases at J; junction bases unmatched: 5. The length of the CDR3 is 17 residues. CDR1 SGHDT and CDR2 YYEEEE come from the germline V gene. The CDR3 protein is CASSLGGGGTSYNEQFF. CDR3 sequence (DNA): TGTGCCAGCAGCTTGGGAGGCGGGGGGACCTCCTACAATGAGCAGTTCTTC.

The chain recombines TRBV5-4 with TRBJ1-3; 9 bases fit TRBD1. Per germline, CDR1 SGHNT and CDR2 YYREEE (reference sequence). This CDR3 has 17 residues. The ends lost 4 bases at V and 0 bases at J; junction bases unmatched: 8. CDR3 coding DNA: TGTGCCAGCAGCCACAGGGGGCAGATGAGCTCTGGAAACACCATATATTTT. It codes for CASSHRGQMSSGNTIYF.